This entry is about one TCR beta chain. The entry originates in a study of identical twins. Looked up from germline, CDR1 is ENHRY and CDR2 is SYGVKD. Deletions cut 7 bases from V and 3 bases from J, with 14 bases between. The CDR3 extends over 14 amino acids. TCRdb independently ran MiXCR on the 5' RACE reads; one entry per CDR3 protein. The data contain more than 600,000 distinct CDR3 sequences, 15% to 20% of them singletons. These data also featured in a second study, about T cells expressing NK-cell markers. As that report states: It was sorted CD3+CD56+NKG2C+, CD3+CD56+NKG2C- and CD3+CD56-NKG2C+ T cells that supplied the TCR beta repertoires.

V usage is TRBV10-3 and J usage is TRBJ2-3, with D possibly TRBD1 on 5 matching bases. Sequencing input: PBMCs. This receptor was identified in a woman aged 18-29 years in good health. The CDR3 nucleotides are TGTGCCATCAAAGGTCAGGGTTGGACAGATACGCAGTATTTT. Amino acids: CAIKGQGWTDTQYF.